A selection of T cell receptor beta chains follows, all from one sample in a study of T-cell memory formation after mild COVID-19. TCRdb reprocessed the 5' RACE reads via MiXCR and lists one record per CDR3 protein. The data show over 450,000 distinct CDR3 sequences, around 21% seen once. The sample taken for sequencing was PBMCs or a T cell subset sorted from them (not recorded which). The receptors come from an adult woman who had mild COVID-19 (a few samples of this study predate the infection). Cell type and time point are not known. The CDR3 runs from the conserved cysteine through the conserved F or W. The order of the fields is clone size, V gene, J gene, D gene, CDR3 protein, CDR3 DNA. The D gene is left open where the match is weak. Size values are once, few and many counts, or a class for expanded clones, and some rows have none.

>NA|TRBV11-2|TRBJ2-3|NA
CASSLSPTKSLTDTQYF
TGTGCCAGCAGCTTAAGCCCGACTAAGTCACTCACAGATACGCAGTATTTT
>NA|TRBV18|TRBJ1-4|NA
CASSPPDRATNEKLFF
TGTGCCAGCTCACCACCAGACAGAGCAACTAATGAAAAACTGTTTTTT
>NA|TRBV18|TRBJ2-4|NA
CASSPKPGFRNIQYF
TGTGCCAGCTCACCTAAACCCGGGTTTAGAAACATTCAGTACTTC
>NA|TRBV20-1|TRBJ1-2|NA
CSARKGDYGYTF
TGCAGTGCTAGAAAAGGGGACTATGGCTACACCTTC
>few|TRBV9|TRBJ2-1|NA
CASSPVSSHEQFF
TGTGCCAGCAGCCCTGTCTCTAGTCACGAGCAGTTCTTC
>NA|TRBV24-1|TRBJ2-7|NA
CATSQGSEQYF
TGTGCCACATCTCAGGGATCCGAGCAGTACTTC
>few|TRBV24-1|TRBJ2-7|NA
CATSDSDSYEQYF
TGTGCCACCAGTGATTCCGACTCCTACGAGCAGTACTTC
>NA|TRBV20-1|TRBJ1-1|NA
CSAAAGRLNTEAFF
TGCAGTGCTGCCGCGGGACGGCTGAACACTGAAGCTTTCTTT
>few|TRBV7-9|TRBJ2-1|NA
CASSLALRSSYNEQFF
TGTGCCAGCAGCTTGGCACTTAGGAGCTCCTACAATGAGCAGTTCTTC
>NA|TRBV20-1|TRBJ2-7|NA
CSATAPSYEQYF
TGCAGTGCAACTGCACCCTCCTACGAGCAGTACTTC
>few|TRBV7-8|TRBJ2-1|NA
CASRKVAATYNEQFF
TGTGCCAGCAGGAAAGTGGCGGCTACCTACAATGAGCAGTTCTTC
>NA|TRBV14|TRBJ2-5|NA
CASSQHETETQYF
TGTGCCAGCAGCCAACACGAAACGGAGACCCAGTACTTC
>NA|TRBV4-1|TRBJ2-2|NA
CASSQVGAGELFF
TGCGCCAGCAGCCAAGTCGGAGCCGGGGAGCTGTTTTTT
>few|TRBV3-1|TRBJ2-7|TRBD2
CASSQEGGGRAYEQYF
TGTGCCAGCAGCCAAGAAGGCGGGGGGCGCGCCTACGAGCAGTACTTC
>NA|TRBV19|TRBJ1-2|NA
CASSARVHYGYTF
TGTGCCAGTAGTGCCAGGGTACACTATGGCTACACCTTC
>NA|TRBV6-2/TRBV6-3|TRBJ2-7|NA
CASSLAGNTNEQYF
TGTGCCAGCAGCTTAGCAGGGAATACAAACGAGCAGTACTTC
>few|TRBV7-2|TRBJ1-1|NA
CASSHNHGEAFF
TGTGCCAGCAGCCATAACCACGGTGAAGCTTTCTTT
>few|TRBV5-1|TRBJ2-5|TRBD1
CASSPGSRFQGAETQYF
TGCGCCAGCAGCCCCGGGTCACGTTTCCAGGGGGCAGAGACCCAGTACTTC
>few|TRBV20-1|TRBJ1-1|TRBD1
CSARDSEGQGPSEAFF
TGCAGTGCTAGAGATTCTGAGGGACAGGGGCCTTCTGAAGCTTTCTTT
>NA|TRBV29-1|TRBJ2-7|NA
CSVTSPDSYEQYF
TGCAGCGTTACGTCCCCGGACTCCTACGAGCAGTACTTC
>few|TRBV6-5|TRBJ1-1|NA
CASIPTAMNTEAFF
TGTGCCAGCATCCCCACGGCTATGAACACTGAAGCTTTCTTT
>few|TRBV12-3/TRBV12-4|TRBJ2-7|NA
CASSFDSLRLSEQYF
TGTGCCAGCAGTTTCGACAGCCTCCGCTTGTCCGAGCAGTACTTC
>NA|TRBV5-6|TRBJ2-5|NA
CASNGVGETQYF
TGTGCCAGCAACGGGGTCGGTGAGACCCAGTACTTC
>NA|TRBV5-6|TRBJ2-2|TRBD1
CASSILGQGSAGELFF
TGTGCCAGCAGCATACTGGGACAGGGGAGCGCCGGGGAGCTGTTTTTT
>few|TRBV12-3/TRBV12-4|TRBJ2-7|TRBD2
CASSLSSGGSSYEQYF
TGTGCCAGCAGTCTCTCTAGCGGGGGAAGCTCCTACGAGCAGTACTTC
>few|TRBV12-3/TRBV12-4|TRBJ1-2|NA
CASSSGWEGYTF
TGTGCCAGCAGTTCAGGGTGGGAGGGCTACACCTTC
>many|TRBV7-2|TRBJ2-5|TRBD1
CASSVQAGQGKETQYF
TGTGCCAGCAGCGTACAGGCGGGACAGGGGAAAGAGACCCAGTACTTC
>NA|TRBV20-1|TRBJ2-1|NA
CSAPPRGTPYNEQFF
TGCAGTGCACCACCCCGGGGGACCCCCTACAATGAGCAGTTCTTC
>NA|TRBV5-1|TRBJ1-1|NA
CASSSRQEPNTEAFF
TGCGCCAGCAGCAGTAGACAGGAACCAAACACTGAAGCTTTCTTT
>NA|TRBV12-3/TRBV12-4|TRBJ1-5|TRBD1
CASSPGQRNEPQHF
TGTGCCAGCAGCCCGGGACAGCGAAACGAGCCCCAGCATTTT
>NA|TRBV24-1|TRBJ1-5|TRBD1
CATSDFRDREAGNQPQHF
TGTGCCACCAGTGATTTTCGGGACAGGGAGGCGGGCAATCAGCCCCAGCATTTT
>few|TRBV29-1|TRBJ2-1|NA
CSVEANDEQFF
TGCAGCGTTGAGGCGAACGATGAGCAGTTCTTC
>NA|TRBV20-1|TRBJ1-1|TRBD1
CSARDLQGLNTEAFF
TGCAGTGCTAGAGATTTACAGGGGTTGAACACTGAAGCTTTCTTT
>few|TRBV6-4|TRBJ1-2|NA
CASSDSLGRRGYTF
TGTGCCAGCAGTGACTCATTAGGGCGCCGCGGCTACACCTTC
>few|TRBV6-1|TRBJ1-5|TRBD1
CASGQVLNQPQHF
TGTGCCAGCGGACAGGTCCTCAATCAGCCCCAGCATTTT
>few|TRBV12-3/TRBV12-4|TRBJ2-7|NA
CASSNLDYEQYF
TGTGCCAGCAGTAACTTGGACTACGAGCAGTACTTC
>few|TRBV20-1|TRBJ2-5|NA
CSAPLNGETQYF
TGCAGTGCACCGCTTAACGGTGAGACCCAGTACTTC
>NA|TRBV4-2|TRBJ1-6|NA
CASSHRGSPLHF
TGTGCCAGCAGCCACAGGGGCTCGCCCCTCCACTTT
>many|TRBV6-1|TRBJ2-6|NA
CASSETTPKHISGANVLTF
TGTGCCAGCAGTGAGACGACCCCAAAACACATCTCTGGGGCCAACGTCCTGACTTTC
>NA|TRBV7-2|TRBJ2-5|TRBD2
CASSLTSGRPETQYF
TGTGCCAGCAGCTTGACTAGCGGGAGGCCGGAGACCCAGTACTTC
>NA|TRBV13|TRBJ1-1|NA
CASSLSAGRTEAFF
TGTGCCAGCAGCTTATCGGCAGGGCGCACTGAAGCTTTCTTT